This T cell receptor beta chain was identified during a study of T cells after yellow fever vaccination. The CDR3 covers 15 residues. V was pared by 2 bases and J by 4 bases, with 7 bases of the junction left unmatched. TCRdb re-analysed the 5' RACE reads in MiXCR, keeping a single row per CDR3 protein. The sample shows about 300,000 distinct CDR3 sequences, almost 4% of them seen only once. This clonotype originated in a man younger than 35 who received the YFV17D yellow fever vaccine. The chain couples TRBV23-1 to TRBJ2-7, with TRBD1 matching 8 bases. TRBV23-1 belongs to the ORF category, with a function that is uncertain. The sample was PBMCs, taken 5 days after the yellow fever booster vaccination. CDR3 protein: CASSQGQGQIYEQYV. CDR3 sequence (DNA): TGCGCCAGCAGTCAAGGACAGGGCCAGATATACGAGCAGTACGTC.